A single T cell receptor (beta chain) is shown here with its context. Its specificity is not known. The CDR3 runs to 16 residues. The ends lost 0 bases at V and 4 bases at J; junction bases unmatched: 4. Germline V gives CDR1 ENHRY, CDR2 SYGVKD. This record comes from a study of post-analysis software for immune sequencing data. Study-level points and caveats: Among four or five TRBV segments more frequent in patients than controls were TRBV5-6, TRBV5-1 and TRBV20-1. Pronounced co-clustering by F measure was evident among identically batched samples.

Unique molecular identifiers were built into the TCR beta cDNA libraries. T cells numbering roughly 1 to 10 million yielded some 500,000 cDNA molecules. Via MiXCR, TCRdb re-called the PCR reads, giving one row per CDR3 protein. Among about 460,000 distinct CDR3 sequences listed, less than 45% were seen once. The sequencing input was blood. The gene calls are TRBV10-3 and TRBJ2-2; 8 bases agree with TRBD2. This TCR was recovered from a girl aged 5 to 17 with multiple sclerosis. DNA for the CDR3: TGTGCCATCAGTGAGTCGGGCGGGAGGCGCACCGGGGAGCTGTTTTTT. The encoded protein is CAISESGGRRTGELFF.